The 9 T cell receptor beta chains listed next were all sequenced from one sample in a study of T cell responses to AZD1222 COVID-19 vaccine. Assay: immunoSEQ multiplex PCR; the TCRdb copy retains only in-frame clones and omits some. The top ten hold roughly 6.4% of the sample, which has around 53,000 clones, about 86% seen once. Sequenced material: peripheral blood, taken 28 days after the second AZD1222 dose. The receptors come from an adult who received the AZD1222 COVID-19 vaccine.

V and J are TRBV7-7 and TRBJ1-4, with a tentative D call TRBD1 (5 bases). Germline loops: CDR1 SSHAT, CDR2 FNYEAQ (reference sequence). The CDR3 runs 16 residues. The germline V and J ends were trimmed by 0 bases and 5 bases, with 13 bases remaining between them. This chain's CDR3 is CASSLARARTNEKLFF. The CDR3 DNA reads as TGTGCCAGCAGCTTAGCGCGGGCCCGGACAAATGAAAAACTGTTTTTT.

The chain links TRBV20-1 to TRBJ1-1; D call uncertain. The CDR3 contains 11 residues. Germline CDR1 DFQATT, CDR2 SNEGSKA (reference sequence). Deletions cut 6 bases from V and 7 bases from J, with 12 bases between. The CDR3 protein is CSAPSRGEAFF. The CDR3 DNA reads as TGCAGTGCCCCGAGTCGGGGTGAAGCTTTCTTT.

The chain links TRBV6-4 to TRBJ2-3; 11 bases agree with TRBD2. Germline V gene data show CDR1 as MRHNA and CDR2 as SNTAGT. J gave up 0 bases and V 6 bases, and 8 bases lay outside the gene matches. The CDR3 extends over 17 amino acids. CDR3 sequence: CASSTGTSGTSTDTQYF. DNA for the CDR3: TGTGCCAGCAGCACCGGGACTAGCGGCACTAGCACAGATACGCAGTATTTT.

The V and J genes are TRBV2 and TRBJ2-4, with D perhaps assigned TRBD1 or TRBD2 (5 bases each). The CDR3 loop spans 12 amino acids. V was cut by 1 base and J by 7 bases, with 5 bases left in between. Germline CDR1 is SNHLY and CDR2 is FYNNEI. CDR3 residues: CASSEGGNIQYF. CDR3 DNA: TGTGCCAGCAGTGAAGGGGGGAACATTCAGTACTTC.

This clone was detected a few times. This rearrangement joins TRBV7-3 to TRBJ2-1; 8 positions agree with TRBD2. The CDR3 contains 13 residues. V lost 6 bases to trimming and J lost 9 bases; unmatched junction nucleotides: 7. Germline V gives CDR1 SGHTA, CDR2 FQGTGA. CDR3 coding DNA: TGTGCCAGCAGTCCCTCCCTAGCGGGTGAGCAGTTCTTC. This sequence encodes CASSPSLAGEQFF.

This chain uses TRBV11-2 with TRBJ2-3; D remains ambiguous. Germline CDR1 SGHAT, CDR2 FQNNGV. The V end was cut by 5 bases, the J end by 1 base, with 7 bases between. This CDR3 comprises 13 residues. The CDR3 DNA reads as TGTGCCAGCAGCGCATCAGGCACAGATACGCAGTATTTT. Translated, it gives CASSASGTDTQYF.

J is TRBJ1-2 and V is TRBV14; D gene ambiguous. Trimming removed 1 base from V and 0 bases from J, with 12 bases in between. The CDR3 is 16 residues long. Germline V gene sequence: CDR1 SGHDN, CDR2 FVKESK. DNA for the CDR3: TGTGCCAGCAGCCAAGGGGCAGCGATAGCTAACTATGGCTACACCTTC. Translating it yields CASSQGAAIANYGYTF. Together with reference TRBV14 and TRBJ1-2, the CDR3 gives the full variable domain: EAGVTQFPSHSVIEKGQTVTLRCDPISGHDNLYWYRRVMGKEIKFLLHFVKESKQDESGMPNNRFLAERTGGTYSTLKVQPAELEDSGVYFCASSQGAAIANYGYTFGSGTRLTVV.

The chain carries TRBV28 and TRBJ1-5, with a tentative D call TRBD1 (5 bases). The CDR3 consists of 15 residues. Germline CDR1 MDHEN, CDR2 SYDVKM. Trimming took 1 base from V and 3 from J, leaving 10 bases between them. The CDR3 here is CASSLLRGYNQPQHF. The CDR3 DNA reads TGTGCCAGCAGTTTATTGAGGGGATACAATCAGCCCCAGCATTTT.

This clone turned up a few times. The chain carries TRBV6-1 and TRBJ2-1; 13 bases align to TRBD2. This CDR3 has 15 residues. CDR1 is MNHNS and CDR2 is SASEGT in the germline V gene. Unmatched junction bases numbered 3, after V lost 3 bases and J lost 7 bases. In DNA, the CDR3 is TGTGCCAGCAGTGATGGGGGACTAGCGGGGAATGAGCAGTTCTTC. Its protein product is CASSDGGLAGNEQFF.